This TCR beta chain was found in a study of control samples from healthy donors and cancer patients. TCRdb's copy holds only in-frame clones and misses some; the assay was immunoSEQ multiplex PCR. This sample has some 80,000 clones, with 85% to 95% found just once. This clone occurred a few times. Germline V gene lookup returns CDR1 MNHEY and CDR2 SVGAGI. Trimming pared 0 bases from V and 7 bases from J, leaving 13 bases between. The CDR3 has 15 residues. This chain uses TRBV6-5 with TRBJ1-5, with D perhaps TRBD1 (5 bases). The sequenced sample was blood. The sequence derives from a woman aged 55 to 70 in good health. In nucleotides, the CDR3 is TGTGCCAGCAGTTACTCAAGGCCTAAGGGGCAGCCCCAGCATTTT. The encoded protein is CASSYSRPKGQPQHF.